The 17 T cell receptor beta chains below were found in one sample sequenced in a study of blood T cell repertoires in COVID-19. Libraries were prepared by immunoSEQ multiplex PCR; TCRdb keeps only in-frame clonotypes and omits some of them. The table has about 170,000 clones, about nine tenths seen once. The sample taken for sequencing was peripheral blood. These receptors were collected from a man between 18 and 29 years old with COVID-19, enrolled during active disease.

V gene TRBV9 combines with J gene TRBJ2-2, with D perhaps matching TRBD1 (6 bases). Per the germline V gene, CDR1 is SGDLS and CDR2 is YYNGEE. With 3 bases removed from V and 5 bases from J, the gap between germline ends came to 8 bases. CDR3 length: 13 amino acids. CDR3 nucleotides: TGTGCCAGCAGCGAACAGGGTACCGGGGAGCTGTTTTTT. Its translation is CASSEQGTGELFF. The whole variable domain, filled in from reference TRBV9 and TRBJ2-2, reads DSGVTQTPKHLITATGQRVTLRCSPRSGDLSVYWYQQSLDQGLQFLIQYYNGEERAKGNILERFSAQQFPDLHSELNLSSLELGDSALYFCASSEQGTGELFFGEGSRLTVL.

The chain is built from TRBV30 and TRBJ2-3, with 7 bases that match TRBD2. The germline CDR1 and CDR2 sequences are GTSNPN and SVGIG (reference sequence). J was trimmed by 4 bases and V by 0 bases; bases with no gene match: 7. CDR3 size: 15 residues. CDR3 amino acids: CAWSVRTSGADTQYF. CDR3 sequence (DNA): TGTGCCTGGAGTGTACGGACTAGTGGAGCAGATACGCAGTATTTT. Full variable domain (rest looked up from reference TRBV30 and TRBJ2-3): SQTIHQWPATLVQPVGSPLSLECTVEGTSNPNLYWYRQAAGRGLQLLFYSVGIGQISSEVPQNLSASRPQDRQFILSSKKLLLSDSGFYLCAWSVRTSGADTQYFGPGTRLTVL.

The genes are TRBV4-3 and TRBJ1-6, with D hard to call. The V and J ends lost 0 bases and 5 bases respectively, with 14 bases between them. This CDR3 spans 17 amino acids. Germline V lookup: CDR1 LGHNA, CDR2 YSLEER. The CDR3 nucleotides read TGCGCCAGCAGCCAAGAGGCCAACCGGGGTGATAATTCACCCCTCCACTTT. It translates to CASSQEANRGDNSPLHF.

This chain connects TRBV28 to TRBJ2-7, with 7 bases that match TRBD1. This CDR3 has 14 residues. Germline V gene data show CDR1 as MDHEN and CDR2 as SYDVKM. V lost 4 bases to trimming and J lost 6 bases; unmatched junction nucleotides: 9. The CDR3 here is CASSSRQGLGEQYF. CDR3 bases: TGTGCCAGCAGTTCCCGACAGGGATTGGGCGAGCAGTACTTC.

The chain combines TRBV5-1 with TRBJ1-2; D uncertain. V gave up 3 bases and J gave up 4 bases, with 10 bases separating them. The CDR3 is made up of 13 amino acids. Looked up from germline, CDR1 is SGHRS and CDR2 is YFSETQ. The chain's CDR3 is CASSSGTAYGYTF. CDR3 nucleotides: TGCGCCAGCAGCTCTGGCACCGCCTATGGCTACACCTTC.

V and J are TRBV19 and TRBJ1-2, with TRBD1 matching over 8 bases. There are 15 residues in the CDR3. CDR1 and CDR2 from the germline V gene are LNHDA and SQIVND (reference sequence). V trimming: 1 base; J trimming: 4 bases; junction bases outside the gene matches: 5. The CDR3 DNA is TGTGCCAGTAGTATAGGCGCAGGGGGCATCTATGGCTACACCTTC. Translated: CASSIGAGGIYGYTF. Supplemented by reference TRBV19 and TRBJ1-2, the full variable domain reads DGGITQSPKYLFRKEGQNVTLSCEQNLNHDAMYWYRQDPGQGLRLIYYSQIVNDFQKGDIAEGYSVSREKKESFPLTVTSAQKNPTAFYLCASSIGAGGIYGYTFGSGTRLTVV.

The chain employs TRBV18 and TRBJ2-1, with TRBD2 matching 8 bases. CDR1 and CDR2 (germline): KGHSH, LQKENI. After removal of 4 bases from V and 2 bases from J, the junction contained 7 bases not matched to a gene. This CDR3 region has 16 residues. CDR3: CASSLEREIPYNEQFF. CDR3 DNA sequence: TGTGCCAGCTCACTTGAGCGGGAGATCCCCTACAATGAGCAGTTCTTC.

The rearrangement uses TRBV11-2 and TRBJ2-7; D is unclear. In germline, CDR1 is SGHAT, CDR2 FQNNGV. The CDR3 extends over 12 amino acids. Between the trimmed V and J ends, which lost 6 bases and 2 bases, there was a span of 8 bases. CDR3 DNA: TGTGCCAGCAGTCGTAATACCTACGAGCAGTACTTC. Amino acids: CASSRNTYEQYF.

This rearrangement joins TRBV29-1 to TRBJ2-2; 11 bases are a match to TRBD2. The CDR3 consists of 19 residues. J gave up 0 bases and V 0 bases, and 9 bases lay outside the gene matches. Germline lookup yields CDR1 SQVTM and CDR2 ANQGSEA. CDR3 in DNA: TGCAGCGTTGAAGATCCGGGGACTAGCGGATCCGCGAACACCGGGGAGCTGTTTTTT. This codes for CSVEDPGTSGSANTGELFF.

The V call is TRBV6-6, the J call TRBJ2-7, with 10 positions matching TRBD2. CDR3 length: 14 residues. Germline V gene data show CDR1 as MNHNY and CDR2 as SVGAGI (reference sequence). Trimming at V came to 7 bases and at J to 2 bases, leaving 5 bases not matched to a gene. The CDR3 is CASTQGTSAYEQYF. The CDR3 DNA follows: TGTGCCAGCACCCAAGGGACTAGCGCCTACGAGCAGTACTTC.

This clone occurred a few times. This rearrangement joins TRBV29-1 to TRBJ2-7; 8 positions match TRBD2. Trimming removed 5 bases from V and 1 base from J; junction bases left unmatched: 10. Germline CDR1 reads SQVTM; CDR2 reads ANQGSEA. The CDR3 is made up of 15 amino acids. CDR3 nucleotides: TGCAGCGTTACTTGGGCAGCGGGGGATTCCTACGAGCAGTACTTC. Protein product: CSVTWAAGDSYEQYF.

CDR3 region: CASSSGTHGVEAFF. In DNA form, the CDR3 reads TGTGCCAGCAGCTCCGGGACTCACGGGGTGGAAGCTTTCTTT. The chain joins TRBV7-9 to TRBJ1-1, with a possible D match to TRBD1 (5 bases). This CDR3 comprises 14 residues. Per germline, CDR1 SEHNR and CDR2 FQNEAQ (reference sequence). V shed 4 bases and J shed 8 bases, with 17 bases lying between them.

This sequence joins TRBV3-1 (or the pseudogene TRBV3-2) and TRBJ1-2; D is perhaps TRBD1 (5 bases). V was pared by 2 bases and J by 0 bases, with 10 bases between. CDR3 length equals 15 residues. Germline loops: CDR1 LGHDT, CDR2 YNNKEL (reference sequence). CDR3: CASSQRTLANYGYTF. The CDR3 coding sequence is TGTGCCAGCAGCCAAAGGACATTAGCTAACTATGGCTACACCTTC.

This chain uses TRBV18 with TRBJ1-5, with TRBD1 identical over 8 bases. This CDR3 has 14 residues. Trimming cost V 4 bases and J 9 bases; bases outside gene matches: 8. Germline CDR1 KGHSH, CDR2 LQKENI. The CDR3 spells CASSQGQVASPQHF. CDR3 nucleotides: TGTGCCAGCTCACAGGGACAGGTCGCGTCGCCCCAGCATTTT.

This clone has a single count. The chain carries TRBV27 and TRBJ2-3; 15 bases are a match to TRBD2. With V trimmed by 5 bases and J by 2 bases, 11 bases remained unmatched. The CDR3 consists of 19 residues. Germline CDR1 and CDR2: MNHEY and SMNVEV (reference sequence). CDR3 sequence reads: CASSTTRTSGREFTDTQYF. As DNA, the CDR3 is TGTGCCAGCAGTACCACCCGGACTAGCGGGAGGGAATTCACAGATACGCAGTATTTT.

This CDR3 is CASSFLSTEAFF. The CDR3 bases are TGTGCCAGCAGCTTTCTGTCCACTGAAGCTTTCTTT. The rearrangement uses TRBV7-8 and TRBJ1-1; D is unresolved. V shed 3 bases and J shed 4 bases, with 6 bases lying between them. In germline, CDR1 is SGHVS, CDR2 FQNEAQ. The CDR3 is 12 residues long.

The genes are TRBV9 and TRBJ2-5, with 8 bases aligning to TRBD1. CDR3 length equals 13 residues. The germline V gene has CDR1 SGDLS and CDR2 YYNGEE. V was clipped by 3 bases and J by 4 bases; unmatched bases: 2. In DNA, the CDR3 is TGTGCCAGCAGCGGAGGACAGGGAGAGACCCAGTACTTC. Its translation: CASSGGQGETQYF.